Listed here are 18 T cell receptor beta chains from one sample, sequenced in a study of blood T cell repertoires in COVID-19. Assay used: immunoSEQ multiplex PCR; TCRdb lists only in-frame clones, some missing. The table shows around 97,000 clones, with roughly 85% occurring only once. The specimen was peripheral blood. Receptors were obtained from a man between 50 and 59 years old in a cohort sampled during active COVID-19.

The chain is built from TRBV5-1 and TRBJ2-3; 7 bases map to TRBD1. This CDR3 is 15 amino acids long. Germline V gene sequence: CDR1 SGHRS, CDR2 YFSETQ. V lost 4 bases, J lost 2 bases, and 7 bases stayed unmatched. CDR3 sequence: CASSVSGQTTDTQYF. The CDR3 coding sequence is TGCGCCAGCAGCGTATCGGGACAGACCACAGATACGCAGTATTTT.

CDR3 sequence: CASSGLQGSEQFF. The CDR3 DNA sequence: TGTGCCAGCAGTGGACTCCAGGGGAGTGAGCAGTTCTTC. The J gene is TRBJ2-1, the V gene TRBV6-4; possibly TRBD1 for D (6 bases). V was cut by 4 bases and J by 9 bases, with 13 bases left in between. Germline loops: CDR1 MRHNA, CDR2 SNTAGT. The CDR3 contains 13 residues.

The sample holds one count of this clone. The chain uses TRBV11-2 and TRBJ2-7, with 8 bases identical to TRBD2. CDR1 is SGHAT, CDR2 FQNNGV, per germline. The CDR3 is 13 amino acids. J was trimmed by 12 bases and V by 5 bases; bases with no gene match: 12. The DNA of the CDR3 is TGTGCCAGCAGCCCCCCGGGAGGGACCTCTGGGTACTTC. Translated: CASSPPGGTSGYF.

The chain combines TRBV5-4 with TRBJ2-3; TRBD1 matches 9 bases. There are 15 residues in the CDR3. Per germline, CDR1 SGHNT and CDR2 YYREEE (reference sequence). V lost 3 bases and J lost 5; bases outside the gene matches: 7. The CDR3 coding sequence is TGTGCCAGCAGCTACTCCACAGGGGGCGGAGATACGCAGTATTTT. Amino acids: CASSYSTGGGDTQYF. Full variable domain (missing parts from reference TRBV5-4 and TRBJ2-3): ETGVTQSPTHLIKTRGQQVTLRCSSQSGHNTVSWYQQALGQGPQFIFQYYREEENGRGNFPPRFSGLQFPNYSSELNVNALELDDSALYLCASSYSTGGGDTQYFGPGTRLTVL.

CDR3 nucleotides: TGTGCCAGCTCACGTCTCTCCAGCGGGGAGTCGGTGCAGTTCTTC. Translating gives CASSRLSSGESVQFF. The V call is TRBV18, the J call TRBJ2-1; 7 bases align to TRBD2. The trim removed 4 bases at V and 12 bases at J, leaving 15 bases unmatched. There are 15 residues in the CDR3. The germline V gene encodes CDR1 KGHSH and CDR2 LQKENI. The variable domain in full, completed from reference TRBV18 and TRBJ2-1, reads NAGVMQNPRHLVRRRGQEARLRCSPMKGHSHVYWYRQLPEEGLKFMVYLQKENIIDESGMPKERFSAEFPKEGPSILRIQQVVRGDSAAYFCASSRLSSGESVQFFGPGTRLTVL.

The chain links TRBV9 to TRBJ2-2; TRBD2 matches 8 bases. The junction had 2 bases not matched to a gene; V was cut back by 0 bases and J by 1 base. Looked up from germline, CDR1 is SGDLS and CDR2 is YYNGEE. The CDR3 consists of 16 residues. The CDR3 sequence: CASSVGSGGNTGELFF. The CDR3 DNA is TGTGCCAGCAGCGTAGGGAGCGGGGGGAACACCGGGGAGCTGTTTTTT.

The chain recombines TRBV11-3 with TRBJ2-5; 10 bases agree with TRBD1. V lost 6 bases and J lost 2; bases outside the gene matches: 9. Looked up from germline, CDR1 is SGHNT and CDR2 is YENEEA. CDR3 length: 16 amino acids. The CDR3 loop is CASSRRTGGTQETQYF. The CDR3 nucleotides read TGTGCCAGCAGTCGAAGGACAGGGGGTACTCAAGAGACCCAGTACTTC.

The CDR3, as DNA: TGTGCCAGCAGCTTGGAGGACATTTACTACGAGCAGTACTTC. This encodes CASSLEDIYYEQYF. J is TRBJ2-7 and V is TRBV5-8; D may be TRBD1 (5 bases). This CDR3 comprises 14 residues. Trimming shortened V by 0 bases and J by 3 bases, and 10 bases separated the two germline ends. In germline, CDR1 is SGHTS, CDR2 YDEGEE.

The chain uses TRBV5-5 and TRBJ1-4, with unresolved D. V shed 0 bases and J shed 5 bases, with 11 bases lying between them. Germline CDR1 SGHKS, CDR2 YYEKEE (reference sequence). The CDR3 is 15 amino acids. CDR3 sequence: CASSLGGSYNEKLFF. CDR3 coding DNA: TGTGCCAGCAGCTTGGGAGGTTCGTACAATGAAAAACTGTTTTTT.

The V and J genes are TRBV4-2 and TRBJ1-2; 7 bases line up with TRBD1. The CDR3 covers 14 residues. Germline CDR1 reads LGHNA; CDR2 reads YNFKEQ. The V gene end was trimmed by 4 bases and the J gene end by 1 base; junction bases not matched to a gene: 3. The CDR3 nucleotides read TGTGCCAGCAGCCCGGACAGGTTTAACTATGGCTACACCTTC. It translates to CASSPDRFNYGYTF.

The V and J genes are TRBV21-1 and TRBJ1-1; the table's D call TRBD1 went unverified against the DNA. TRBV21-1 is a recognized pseudogene. The CDR3 is 20 residues long. This CDR3 reads CASSKKGDRVHSLENTEAFF. CDR3 bases: TGTGCCAGCAGCAAAAAAGGGGACAGGGTTCATTCCTTGGAAAACACTGAAGCTTTCTTT.

The chain has TRBV12-3 or TRBV12-4 and TRBJ2-7, with D possibly matching TRBD2 (5 bases). The CDR3 sequence is 13 residues long. The ends were cut back, 3 bases at V and 2 bases at J, with 8 bases in the middle. In DNA, the CDR3 is TGTGCCAGCAGTTTCGGGGTCGCCTACGAGCAGTACGTC. Amino acids: CASSFGVAYEQYV.

This clone was picked up one time. The chain recombines TRBV5-1 with TRBJ2-1; 10 bases align to TRBD2. Trimming cost V 6 bases and J 6 bases; bases outside gene matches: 3. Germline lookup yields CDR1 SGHRS and CDR2 YFSETQ. The CDR3 has 13 residues. CDR3 nucleotides: TGCGCCAGCAAGCTAGCGGGGGCCAATGAGCAGTTCTTC. It translates to CASKLAGANEQFF.

CDR3 residues: CATSAQGVHTGELFF. DNA for the CDR3: TGTGCCACGTCAGCACAGGGGGTTCACACCGGGGAGCTGTTTTTT. This chain connects TRBV6-6 to TRBJ2-2; 8 nucleotides line up with TRBD1. Losses at the gene ends were 10 bases for V and 3 bases for J; bases not matched to a gene: 10. CDR3 length equals 15 residues. From germline, CDR1 is MNHNY and CDR2 SVGAGI (reference sequence).

The chain combines TRBV28 with TRBJ1-1; a weak D match, TRBD1 (6 bases). Trimming pared 5 bases from V and 4 bases from J, leaving 14 bases between. The germline V gene encodes CDR1 MDHEN and CDR2 SYDVKM. The CDR3 contains 14 residues. CDR3 amino acids: CASSTGTIGTEAFF. The CDR3 DNA is TGTGCCAGCAGTACAGGGACAATAGGCACTGAAGCTTTCTTT.

This CDR3 reads CASSRTGGNQPQHF. CDR3 DNA: TGTGCCAGCAGCAGGACAGGCGGCAATCAGCCCCAGCATTTT. The genes are TRBV28 and TRBJ1-5, with 7 bases identical to TRBD1. Germline CDR1 and CDR2: MDHEN and SYDVKM. Unmatched junction bases numbered 4, after V lost 6 bases and J lost 2 bases. This CDR3 is built from 14 residues.

CDR3 protein: CASSLRSTDTQYF. CDR3 DNA: TGTGCCAGCAGCTTACGGAGCACAGATACGCAGTATTTT. This sequence joins TRBV11-2 and TRBJ2-3, with no clear D. The CDR3 spans 13 residues. Germline CDR1 is SGHAT and CDR2 is FQNNGV. The V end lost 2 bases, the J end lost 0 bases, and 3 bases lay between the germline ends.

The rearrangement uses TRBV7-2 and TRBJ1-6; D unclear. This CDR3 is built from 16 residues. V dropped 2 bases and J dropped 12 bases, with 20 bases sitting between them. In germline, CDR1 is SGHTA, CDR2 FQGNSA. Here the CDR3 reads CASSLWSGKLQRPLHF. The CDR3 DNA reads as TGTGCCAGCAGCTTATGGAGCGGCAAACTCCAAAGACCCCTCCACTTT.